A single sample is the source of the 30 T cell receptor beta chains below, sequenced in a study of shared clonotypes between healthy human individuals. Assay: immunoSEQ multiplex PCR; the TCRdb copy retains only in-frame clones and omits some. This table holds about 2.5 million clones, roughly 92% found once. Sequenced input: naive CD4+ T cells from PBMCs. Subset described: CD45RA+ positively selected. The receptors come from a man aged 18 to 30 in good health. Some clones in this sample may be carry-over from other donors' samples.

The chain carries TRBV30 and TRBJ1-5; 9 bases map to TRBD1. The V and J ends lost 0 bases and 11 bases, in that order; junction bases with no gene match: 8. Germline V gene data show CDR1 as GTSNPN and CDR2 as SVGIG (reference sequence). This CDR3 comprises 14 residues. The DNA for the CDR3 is TGTGCCTGGAGTGTACAGGGGGCCCCCCTGACCCAGCATTTT. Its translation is CAWSVQGAPLTQHF.

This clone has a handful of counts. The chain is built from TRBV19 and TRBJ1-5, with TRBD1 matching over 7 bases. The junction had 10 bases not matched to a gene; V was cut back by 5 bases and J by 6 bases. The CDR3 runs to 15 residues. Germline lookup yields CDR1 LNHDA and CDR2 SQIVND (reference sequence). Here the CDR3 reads CASSARDSLSQPQHF. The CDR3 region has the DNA TGTGCCAGTAGTGCTCGGGACAGCCTTTCTCAGCCCCAGCATTTT.

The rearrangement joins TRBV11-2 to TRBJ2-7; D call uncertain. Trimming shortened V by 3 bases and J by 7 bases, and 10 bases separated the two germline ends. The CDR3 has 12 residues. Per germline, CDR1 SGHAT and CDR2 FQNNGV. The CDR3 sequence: CASSFRLGEQYF. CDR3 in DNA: TGTGCCAGCAGCTTCCGTTTGGGGGAGCAGTACTTC.

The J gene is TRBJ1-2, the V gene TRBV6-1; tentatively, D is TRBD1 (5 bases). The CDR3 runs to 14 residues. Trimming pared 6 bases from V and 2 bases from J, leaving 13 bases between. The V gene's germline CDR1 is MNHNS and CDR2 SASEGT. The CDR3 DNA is TGTGCCAGCAGCGGGGGTACAACGAACTATGGCTACACCTTC. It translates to CASSGGTTNYGYTF.

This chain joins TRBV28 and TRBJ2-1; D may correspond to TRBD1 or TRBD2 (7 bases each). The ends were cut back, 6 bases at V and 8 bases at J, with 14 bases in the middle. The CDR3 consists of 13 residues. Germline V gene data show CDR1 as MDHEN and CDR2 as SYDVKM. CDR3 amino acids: CASSRGGTYEQFF. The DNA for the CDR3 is TGTGCCAGCAGCAGGGGGGGTACCTATGAGCAGTTCTTC. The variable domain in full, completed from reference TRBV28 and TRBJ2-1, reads DVKVTQSSRYLVKRTGEKVFLECVQDMDHENMFWYRQDPGLGLRLIYFSYDVKMKEKGDIPEGYSVSREKKERFSLILESASTNQTSMYLCASSRGGTYEQFFGPGTRLTVL.

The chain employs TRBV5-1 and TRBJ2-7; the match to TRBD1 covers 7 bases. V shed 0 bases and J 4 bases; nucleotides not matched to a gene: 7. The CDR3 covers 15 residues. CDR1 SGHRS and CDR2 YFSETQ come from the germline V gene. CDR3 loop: CASSLAGTETYEQYF. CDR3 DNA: TGCGCCAGCAGCTTGGCGGGGACAGAGACTTACGAGCAGTACTTC.

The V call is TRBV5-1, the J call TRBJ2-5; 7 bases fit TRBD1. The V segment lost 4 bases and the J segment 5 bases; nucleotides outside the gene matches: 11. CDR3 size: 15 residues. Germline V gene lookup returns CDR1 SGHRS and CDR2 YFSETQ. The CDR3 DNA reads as TGCGCCAGCAGCCCCGGAAGGGGGCTAGGGGAGACCCAGTACTTC. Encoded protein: CASSPGRGLGETQYF.

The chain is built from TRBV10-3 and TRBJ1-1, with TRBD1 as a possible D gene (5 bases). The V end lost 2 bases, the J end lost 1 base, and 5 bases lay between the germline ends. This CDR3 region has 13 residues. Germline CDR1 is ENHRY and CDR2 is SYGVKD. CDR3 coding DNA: TGTGCCATCAGTGAGAGGGGGAACACTGAAGCTTTCTTT. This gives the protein CAISERGNTEAFF.

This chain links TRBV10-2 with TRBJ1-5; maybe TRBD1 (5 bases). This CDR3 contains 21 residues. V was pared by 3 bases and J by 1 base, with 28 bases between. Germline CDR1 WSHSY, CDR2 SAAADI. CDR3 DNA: TGCGCCAGCAGTGACCACGAAGCGGCGTGGGAGGGGCGCGTAAGCAATCAGCCCCAGCATTTT. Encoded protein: CASSDHEAAWEGRVSNQPQHF.

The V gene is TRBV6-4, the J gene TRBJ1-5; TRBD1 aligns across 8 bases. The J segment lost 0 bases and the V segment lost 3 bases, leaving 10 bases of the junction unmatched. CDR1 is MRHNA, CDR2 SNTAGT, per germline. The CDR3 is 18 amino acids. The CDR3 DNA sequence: TGTGCCAGCAGTGAGGCAGGACAGGGAGATAATAGCAATCAGCCCCAGCATTTT. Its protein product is CASSEAGQGDNSNQPQHF.

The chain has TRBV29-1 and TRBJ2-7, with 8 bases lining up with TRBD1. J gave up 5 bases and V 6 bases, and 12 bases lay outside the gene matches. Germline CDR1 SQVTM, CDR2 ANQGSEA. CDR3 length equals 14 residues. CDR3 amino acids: CSVVWTGKGNEQYF. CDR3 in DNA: TGCAGCGTCGTTTGGACAGGGAAAGGAAACGAGCAGTACTTC.

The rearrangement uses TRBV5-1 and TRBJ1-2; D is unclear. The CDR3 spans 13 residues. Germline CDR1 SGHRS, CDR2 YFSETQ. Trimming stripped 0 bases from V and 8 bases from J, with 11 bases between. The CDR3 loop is CASSLADLTGYTF. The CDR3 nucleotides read TGCGCCAGCAGCTTGGCGGACTTAACCGGCTACACCTTC.

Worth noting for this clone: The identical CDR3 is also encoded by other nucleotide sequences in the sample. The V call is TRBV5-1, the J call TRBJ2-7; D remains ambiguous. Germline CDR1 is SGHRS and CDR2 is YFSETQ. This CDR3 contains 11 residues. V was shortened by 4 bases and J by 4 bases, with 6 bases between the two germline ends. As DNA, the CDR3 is TGCGCCAGCAGCCAAGGATACGAGCAGTACTTC. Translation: CASSQGYEQYF.

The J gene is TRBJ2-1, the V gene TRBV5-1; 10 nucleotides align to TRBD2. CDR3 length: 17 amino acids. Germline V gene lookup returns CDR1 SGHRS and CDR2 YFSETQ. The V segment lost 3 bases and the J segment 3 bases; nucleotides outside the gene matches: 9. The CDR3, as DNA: TGCGCCAGCAGCTGGGGGATAGCGGGAGGAGGCTACAATGAGCAGTTCTTC. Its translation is CASSWGIAGGGYNEQFF.

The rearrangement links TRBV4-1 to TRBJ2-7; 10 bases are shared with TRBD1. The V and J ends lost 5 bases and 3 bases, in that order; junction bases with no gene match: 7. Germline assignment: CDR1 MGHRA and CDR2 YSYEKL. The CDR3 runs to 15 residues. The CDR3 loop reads CASSSLTGGIYEQYF. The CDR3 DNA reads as TGCGCCAGCAGCTCGCTGACAGGGGGCATCTACGAGCAGTACTTC.

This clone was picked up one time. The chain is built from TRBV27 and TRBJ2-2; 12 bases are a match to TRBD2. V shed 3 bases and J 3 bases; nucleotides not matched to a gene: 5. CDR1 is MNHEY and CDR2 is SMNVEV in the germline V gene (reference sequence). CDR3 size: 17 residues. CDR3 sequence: CASSFRLAGADTGELFF. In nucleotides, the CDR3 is TGTGCCAGCAGTTTCAGACTAGCGGGGGCCGACACCGGGGAGCTGTTTTTT.

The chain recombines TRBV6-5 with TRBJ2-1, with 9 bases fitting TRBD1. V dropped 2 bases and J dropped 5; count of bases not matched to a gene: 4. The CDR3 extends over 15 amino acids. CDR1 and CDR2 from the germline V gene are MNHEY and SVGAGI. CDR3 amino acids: CASSYTGTGNNEQFF. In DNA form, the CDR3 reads TGTGCCAGCAGTTACACCGGGACAGGGAACAATGAGCAGTTCTTC.

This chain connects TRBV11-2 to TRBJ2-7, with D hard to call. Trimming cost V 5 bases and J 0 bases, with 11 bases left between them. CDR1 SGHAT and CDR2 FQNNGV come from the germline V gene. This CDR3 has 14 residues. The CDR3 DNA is TGTGCCAGCAGCAACCAGGTCGGCTCCTACGAGCAGTACTTC. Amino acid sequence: CASSNQVGSYEQYF.

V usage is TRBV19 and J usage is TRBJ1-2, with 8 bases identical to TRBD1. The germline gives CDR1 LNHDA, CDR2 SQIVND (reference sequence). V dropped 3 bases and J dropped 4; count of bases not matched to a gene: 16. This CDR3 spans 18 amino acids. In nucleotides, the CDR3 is TGTGCCAGTAGTATTAGGCTCGGGACAGGCGTCCTCATCTATGGCTACACCTTC. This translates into CASSIRLGTGVLIYGYTF.

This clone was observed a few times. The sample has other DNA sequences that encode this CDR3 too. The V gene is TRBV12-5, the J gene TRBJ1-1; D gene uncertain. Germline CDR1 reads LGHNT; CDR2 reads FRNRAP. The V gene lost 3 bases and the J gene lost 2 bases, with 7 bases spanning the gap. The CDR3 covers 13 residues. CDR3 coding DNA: TGTGCTAGTGGTTTAGAGGAAAACACTGAAGCTTTCTTT. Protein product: CASGLEENTEAFF. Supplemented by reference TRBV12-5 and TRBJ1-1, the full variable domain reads DARVTQTPRHKVTEMGQEVTMRCQPILGHNTVFWYRQTMMQGLELLAYFRNRAPLDDSGMPKDRFSAEMPDATLATLKIQPSEPRDSAVYFCASGLEENTEAFFGQGTRLTVV.

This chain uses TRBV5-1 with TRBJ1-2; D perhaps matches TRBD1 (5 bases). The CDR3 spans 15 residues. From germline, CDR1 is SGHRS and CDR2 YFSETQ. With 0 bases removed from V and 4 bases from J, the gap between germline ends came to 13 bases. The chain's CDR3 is CASSLEGREGYGYTF. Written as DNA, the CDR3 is TGCGCCAGCAGCTTGGAAGGCAGGGAAGGCTATGGCTACACCTTC. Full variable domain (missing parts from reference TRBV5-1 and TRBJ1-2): KAGVTQTPRYLIKTRGQQVTLSCSPISGHRSVSWYQQTPGQGLQFLFEYFSETQRNKGNFPGRFSGRQFSNSRSEMNVSTLELGDSALYLCASSLEGREGYGYTFGSGTRLTVV.

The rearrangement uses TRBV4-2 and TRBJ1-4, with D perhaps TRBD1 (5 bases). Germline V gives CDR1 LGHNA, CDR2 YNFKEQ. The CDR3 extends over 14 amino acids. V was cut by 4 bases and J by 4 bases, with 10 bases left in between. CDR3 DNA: TGTGCCAGCAGCCCGCGGGACGGTAATGAAAAACTGTTTTTT. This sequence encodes CASSPRDGNEKLFF.

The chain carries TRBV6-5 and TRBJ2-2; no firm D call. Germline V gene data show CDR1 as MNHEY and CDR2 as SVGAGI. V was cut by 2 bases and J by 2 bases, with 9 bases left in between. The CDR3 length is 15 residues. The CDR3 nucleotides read TGTGCCAGCAGTTACCAACAGTTAAACACCGGGGAGCTGTTTTTT. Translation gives CASSYQQLNTGELFF.

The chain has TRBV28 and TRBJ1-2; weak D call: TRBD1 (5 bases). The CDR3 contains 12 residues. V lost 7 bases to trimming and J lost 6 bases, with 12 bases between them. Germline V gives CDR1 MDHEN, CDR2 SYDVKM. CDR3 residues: CASKVRVHGYTF. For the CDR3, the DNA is TGTGCCAGCAAAGTCAGGGTTCATGGCTACACCTTC.

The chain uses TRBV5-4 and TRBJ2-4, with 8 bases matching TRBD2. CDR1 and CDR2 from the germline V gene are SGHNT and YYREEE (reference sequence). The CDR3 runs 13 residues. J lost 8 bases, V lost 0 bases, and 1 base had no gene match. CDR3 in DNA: TGTGCCAGCAGCTTGGCGGGGGGGGACATTCAGTACTTC. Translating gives CASSLAGGDIQYF.

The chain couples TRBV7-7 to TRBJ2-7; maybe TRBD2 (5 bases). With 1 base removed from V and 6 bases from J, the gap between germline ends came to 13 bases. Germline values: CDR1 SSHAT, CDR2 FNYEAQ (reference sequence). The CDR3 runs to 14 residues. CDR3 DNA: TGTGCCAGCAGCTTAGTTGAGGGATCAGTCGAGCAGTACTTC. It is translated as CASSLVEGSVEQYF.

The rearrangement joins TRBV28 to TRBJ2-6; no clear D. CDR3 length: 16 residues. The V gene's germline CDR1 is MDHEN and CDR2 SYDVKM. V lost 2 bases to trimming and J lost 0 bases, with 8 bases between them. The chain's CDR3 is CASSLATGSGANVLTF. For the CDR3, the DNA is TGTGCCAGCAGTTTAGCGACGGGCTCTGGGGCCAACGTCCTGACTTTC.

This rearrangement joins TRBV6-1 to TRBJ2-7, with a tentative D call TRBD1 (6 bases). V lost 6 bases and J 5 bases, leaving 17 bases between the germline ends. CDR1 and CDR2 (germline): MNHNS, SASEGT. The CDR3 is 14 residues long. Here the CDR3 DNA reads TGTGCCAGCAGGACAGGAGACTTGTTCCACGAGCAGTACTTC. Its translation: CASRTGDLFHEQYF.

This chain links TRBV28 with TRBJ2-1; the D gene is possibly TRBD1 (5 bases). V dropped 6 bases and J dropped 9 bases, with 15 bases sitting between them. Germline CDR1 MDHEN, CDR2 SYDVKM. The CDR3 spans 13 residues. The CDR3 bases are TGTGCCAGCAGACGCGACAGTGTTGGTGAGCAGTTCTTC. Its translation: CASRRDSVGEQFF.

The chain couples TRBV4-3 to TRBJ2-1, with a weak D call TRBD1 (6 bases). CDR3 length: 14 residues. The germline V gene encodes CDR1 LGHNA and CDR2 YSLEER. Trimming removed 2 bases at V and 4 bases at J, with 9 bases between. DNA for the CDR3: TGCGCCAGCAGCCAACCCGGACAGTACAATGAGCAGTTCTTC. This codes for CASSQPGQYNEQFF.